This TCR beta chain was found in a study of quantifying T cell responses using KT2 cells. Looking at the study overall: RNA was reverse transcribed with TCR alpha and beta constant-region primers.

V gave up 3 bases and J gave up 5 bases, with 10 bases separating them. The CDR3 loop spans 13 amino acids. CDR1 SGHTA and CDR2 FQGNSA come from the germline V gene. Unfractionated PBMC were spiked with known numbers of KT2 clone cells. A range of KT2-to-PBMC ratios was made using fixed PBMC numbers. As concerns this clonotype: Its matching antigen is unknown.

Points from the study as a whole: Very high KT2 spike-in numbers caused saturation in KT2 sequence detection.

Each cDNA got a UMI-containing oligo ligated at its 3' end. First-round PCR used four to five cycles and beta primers RC1.1 and RC1.2 covering TRBC1 and TRBC2. Starting with the second PCR, alpha and beta TCR chains went through separate processing. TCRdb reprocessed the UMI-ligation and nested PCR reads via MiXCR and lists one record per CDR3 protein. The table includes 40,000 to 60,000 distinct CDR3 sequences, around a tenth detected once. This TCR came from a human donor. Specimen: PBMCs spiked with cells of the T cell clone KT2. V is TRBV7-2 and J is TRBJ2-5; D unclear. The CDR3 nucleotides read TGTGCCAGCAGCTTCCGAGGATTGGAGACCCAGTACTTC. It translates to CASSFRGLETQYF.